The rows below give T cell receptor beta chains drawn from one sample of a study of blood T cell repertoires in COVID-19. Libraries were prepared by immunoSEQ multiplex PCR; TCRdb keeps only in-frame clonotypes and omits some of them. The repertoire has about 310,000 clones, approximately 85% of them found once; the top ten carry more than 2%. Sequenced material: PBMCs or T cells enriched from blood (not recorded which). Every receptor here comes from a man younger than 45 who had recovered from COVID-19. Each CDR3 is given with its conserved first and last residue. Fields, in order: clone size, D gene, V gene, J gene, CDR3 protein, CDR3 DNA. A D gene is named only where the DNA matches it firmly. For some rows the clone size is stated as once, few or many, or as a class when expanded; others skip it.

NA	TRBD1	TRBV7-2	TRBJ2-2	CASSTGTGRSGELFF	TGTGCCAGCAGCACAGGGACAGGGAGGTCCGGGGAGCTGTTTTTT
NA	NA	TRBV5-1	TRBJ2-1	CASSGRESSYNEQFF	TGCGCCAGCAGCGGCCGGGAATCCTCCTACAATGAGCAGTTCTTC
NA	NA	TRBV2	TRBJ1-4	CASSFSNEKLFF	TGTGCCAGCAGTTTTTCGAATGAAAAACTGTTTTTT
NA	TRBD1	TRBV19	TRBJ2-3	CASNMRQGPRDTQYF	TGTGCCAGTAATATGAGACAGGGGCCTCGCGATACGCAGTATTTT
NA	NA	TRBV18	TRBJ1-4	CASSPPALAGEKLFF	TGTGCCAGCTCACCCCCGGCGCTTGCGGGTGAAAAACTGTTTTTT
NA	NA	TRBV19	TRBJ2-3	CASSRTGSVDTQYF	TGTGCCAGTAGTAGAACAGGGTCGGTAGATACGCAGTATTTT
NA	TRBD1	TRBV19	TRBJ2-5	CASTTGGKETQYF	TGTGCCAGTACGACAGGGGGAAAAGAGACCCAGTACTTC
NA	NA	TRBV12-3/TRBV12-4	TRBJ1-6	CASRARLDSPLHF	TGTGCCAGCAGAGCCCGCTTGGATTCACCCCTCCACTTT
NA	NA	TRBV27	TRBJ2-5	CASRGGFETQYF	TGTGCCAGCAGGGGGGGTTTTGAGACCCAGTACTTC
NA	NA	TRBV5-4	TRBJ2-5	CASSLQRNAETQYF	TGTGCCAGCAGCTTGCAGAGGAACGCAGAGACCCAGTACTTC
NA	TRBD1	TRBV3-1/TRBV3-2	TRBJ1-2	CASSQQGGRGYTF	TGTGCCAGCAGCCAACAGGGGGGACGTGGCTACACCTTC
NA	NA	TRBV11-2	TRBJ1-4	CASSLAGLGEKLFF	TGTGCCAGCAGCCTAGCGGGGTTAGGTGAAAAACTGTTTTTT
NA	TRBD1	TRBV3-1/TRBV3-2	TRBJ1-2	CASSQDSSRDSYVTF	TGTGCCAGCAGCCAAGATTCCAGCCGGGACAGTTATGTAACCTTC
NA	TRBD1	TRBV6-5	TRBJ2-7	CASSWTGTSYEQYF	TGTGCCAGCAGTTGGACAGGGACCTCCTACGAGCAGTACTTC
NA	TRBD1	TRBV6-4	TRBJ2-7	CASSGPGQRFYEQYF	TGTGCCAGCAGTGGCCCGGGACAGCGTTTCTACGAGCAGTACTTC
NA	NA	TRBV4-2	TRBJ1-5	CASSLRLGVNQPQHF	TGTGCCAGCAGCCTCAGACTGGGAGTAAATCAGCCCCAGCATTTT
few	TRBD1	TRBV29-1	TRBJ1-1	CSVATGGLAFF	TGCAGCGTTGCTACAGGGGGTTTAGCTTTCTTT
NA	NA	TRBV4-1	TRBJ2-2	CASSRSHQMNTGELFF	TGCGCCAGCAGCCGGAGTCACCAAATGAACACCGGGGAGCTGTTTTTT
NA	TRBD1	TRBV27	TRBJ2-6	CASRDRAWTGANVLTF	TGTGCCAGCAGGGACAGGGCCTGGACTGGGGCCAACGTCCTGACTTTC
NA	TRBD1	TRBV3-1/TRBV3-2	TRBJ1-1	CASSQGAGGITEAFF	TGTGCCAGCAGCCAAGGAGCAGGGGGGATTACTGAAGCTTTCTTT
NA	NA	TRBV4-3	TRBJ2-7	CASSQTLGSYQYF	TGCGCCAGCAGCCAAACCCTTGGGAGCTACCAGTACTTC
NA	NA	TRBV5-4	TRBJ2-5	CASSLGAGQETQYF	TGTGCCAGCAGCTTGGGGGCAGGGCAAGAGACCCAGTACTTC
NA	TRBD1	TRBV4-2	TRBJ2-7	CASSQDLVGTGVYEQYF	TGTGCCAGCAGCCAAGATTTGGTCGGGACAGGGGTTTACGAGCAGTACTTC
NA	NA	TRBV4-3	TRBJ1-2	CASSQDRNYGYTF	TGCGCCAGCAGCCAAGACAGGAACTATGGCTACACCTTC
NA	TRBD1	TRBV7-6	TRBJ1-4	CASSLGGGAGEKLFF	TGTGCCAGCAGCTTAGGAGGGGGCGCGGGTGAAAAACTGTTTTTT